Here is one T cell receptor (beta chain) with its context. Across 20 to 25 US areas, participants ranged in age from roughly 18 to 95 years. The study assigned cohorts using participant-reported clinical history. Measured with immunoSEQ multiplex PCR; TCRdb has only the in-frame clones, and not every one. The sample contains about 400,000 clones, around 87% of which appear only once. The source of the sample is a study of blood T cell repertoires in COVID-19. Study as a whole: The recovered donors of Cohort 3 showed two negative PCRs, clearance, or symptom resolution.

The clonotype was recovered from a man between 35 and 55 years old in a cohort exposed to, infected with or recovered from COVID-19 (not recorded which). The sequencing sample was made of PBMCs or T cells enriched from blood (not recorded which).

The CDR3 region has the DNA TGTGCCAGCTCGCCATCCGGGACAGGGGACCCTTATAGCAATCAGCCCCAGCATTTT. It is translated as CASSPSGTGDPYSNQPQHF. The chain links TRBV18 to TRBJ1-5; 10 bases map to TRBD1. CDR1 and CDR2 from the germline V gene are KGHSH and LQKENI. V lost 6 bases and J lost 0; bases outside the gene matches: 14. The CDR3 totals 19 residues.